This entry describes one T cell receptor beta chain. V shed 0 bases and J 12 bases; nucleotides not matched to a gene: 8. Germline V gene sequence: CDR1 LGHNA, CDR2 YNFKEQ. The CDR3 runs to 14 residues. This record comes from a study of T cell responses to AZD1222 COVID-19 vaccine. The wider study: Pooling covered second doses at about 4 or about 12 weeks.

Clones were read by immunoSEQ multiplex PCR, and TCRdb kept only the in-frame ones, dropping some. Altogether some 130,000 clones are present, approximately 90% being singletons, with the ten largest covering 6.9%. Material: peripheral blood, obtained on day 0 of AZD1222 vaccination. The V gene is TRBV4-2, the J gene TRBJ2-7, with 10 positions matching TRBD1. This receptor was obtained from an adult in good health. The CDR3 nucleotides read TGTGCCAGCAGCCAAGATACCGGACAGGGGGACCGGTACTTC. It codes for CASSQDTGQGDRYF.